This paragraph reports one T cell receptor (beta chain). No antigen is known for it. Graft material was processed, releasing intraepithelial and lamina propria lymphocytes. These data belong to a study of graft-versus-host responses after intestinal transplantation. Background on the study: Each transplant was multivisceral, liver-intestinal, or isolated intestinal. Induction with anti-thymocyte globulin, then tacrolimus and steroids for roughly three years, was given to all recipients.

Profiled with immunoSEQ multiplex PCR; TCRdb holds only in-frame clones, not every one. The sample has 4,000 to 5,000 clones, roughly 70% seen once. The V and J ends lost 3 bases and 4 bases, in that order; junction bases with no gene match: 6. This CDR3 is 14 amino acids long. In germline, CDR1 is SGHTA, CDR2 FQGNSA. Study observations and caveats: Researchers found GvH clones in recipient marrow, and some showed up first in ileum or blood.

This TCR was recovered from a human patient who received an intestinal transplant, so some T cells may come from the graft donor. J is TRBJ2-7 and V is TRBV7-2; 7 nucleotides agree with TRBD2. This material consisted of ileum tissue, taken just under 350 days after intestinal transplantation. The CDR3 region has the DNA TGTGCCAGCAGCTTTTCCGGGGGGAAATACGAGCAGTACTTC. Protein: CASSFSGGKYEQYF.